The clone carrying this T cell receptor (beta chain) was counted only a few times. There are 13 residues in the CDR3. Deletions cut 0 bases from V and 7 bases from J, with 6 bases between. In germline, CDR1 is LGHDT, CDR2 YNNKEL (reference sequence). This sample stems from a study of blood T cell repertoires in COVID-19. Measured with immunoSEQ multiplex PCR; TCRdb has only the in-frame clones, and not every one. The repertoire includes some 74,000 clones, less than 85% of them detected once, and 16% sits in the top ten. V is TRBV3-1 (or the pseudogene TRBV3-2) and J is TRBJ2-2; D remains ambiguous. Sequenced sample: peripheral blood. The sequence was collected from a man aged 65 to 85 with active or convalescent COVID-19. The CDR3 protein is CASSQDIYGELFF. Written as DNA, the CDR3 is TGTGCCAGCAGCCAAGACATCTACGGGGAGCTGTTTTTT.